This paragraph reports one T cell receptor (beta chain). Germline V gene sequence: CDR1 MDHEN, CDR2 SYDVKM. Between the trimmed V and J ends, which lost 5 bases and 8 bases, there was a span of 18 bases. The CDR3 runs to 14 residues. The data belong to a study of blood T cell repertoires in COVID-19. For the study at large: Donors in the United States, Italy and Spain gave samples during acute or convalescent COVID-19. Nucleic acid was either cDNA or gDNA, and it came from T cells, B-cell-depleted T cells, or PBMCs.

Methods used by the authors: Reference gene primers were amplified, and this amplification served to estimate nucleated cell counts. Only in-frame clones appear in the TCRdb table, and some are missing; sequencing was by immunoSEQ multiplex PCR. V, J and clone size derive from that table, while D and trimming were established from the DNA sequence. In the table there are 120,000 or so clones, 55% to 75% of which are singletons. The sequence derives from a woman in her 70s with acute or convalescent COVID-19. The sample comprised peripheral blood. The chain links TRBV28 to TRBJ1-2; no clear D gene. CDR3 region: CASSPYSDGVGYTF. The CDR3 bases are TGTGCCAGCAGTCCTTACTCCGACGGGGTCGGCTACACCTTC.